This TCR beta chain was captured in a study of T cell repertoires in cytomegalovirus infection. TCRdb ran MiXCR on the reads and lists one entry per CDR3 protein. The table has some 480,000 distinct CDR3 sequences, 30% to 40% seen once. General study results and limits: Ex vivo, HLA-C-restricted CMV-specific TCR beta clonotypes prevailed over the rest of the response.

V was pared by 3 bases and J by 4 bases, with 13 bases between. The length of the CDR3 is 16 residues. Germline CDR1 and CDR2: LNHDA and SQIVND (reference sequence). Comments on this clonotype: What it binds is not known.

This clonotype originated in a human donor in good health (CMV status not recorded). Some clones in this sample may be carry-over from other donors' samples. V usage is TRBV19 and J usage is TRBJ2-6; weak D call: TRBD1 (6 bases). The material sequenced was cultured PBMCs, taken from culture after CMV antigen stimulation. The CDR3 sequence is CASSMGATTGANVLTF. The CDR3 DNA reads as TGTGCCAGTAGTATGGGGGCCACGACAGGGGCCAACGTCCTGACTTTC.